The TCR beta chain described here comes from a study of T cell repertoires in cytomegalovirus infection. On the study more broadly: Public TCR beta signature analysis indicated the presence of both CMV infection and matching HLA type.

Each CDR3 protein gets one entry after TCRdb re-called the reads with MiXCR. Among fewer than 850,000 distinct CDR3 sequences listed, roughly 29% were seen once. This clonotype has a handful of counts. Its antigen is undetermined. Sample: cultured CD8+ T cells from PBMCs, taken from culture after CMV antigen stimulation. This sequence originates from a human donor in good health (CMV status not recorded). Some clones in this sample may be carry-over from other donors' samples.

The CDR3 bases are TGTGCCAGCAGCCCCCAGGGGGGACAGGGTGGCTACGAGCAGTACGTC. Its protein is CASSPQGGQGGYEQYV. The chain recombines TRBV11-2 with TRBJ2-7; 9 bases agree with TRBD1. J was trimmed by 3 bases and V by 5 bases; bases with no gene match: 11. Germline CDR1 reads SGHAT; CDR2 reads FQNNGV. There are 16 residues in the CDR3.